This T cell receptor beta chain was sequenced for a study of T-cell memory formation after mild COVID-19. For the study at large: TCR clustering was largely donor specific.

This clonotype was counted a few times. Constant-segment primers and 5'RACE yielded cDNA libraries for TCR alpha and TCR beta, each carrying sample barcodes and UMIs. Via MiXCR, TCRdb re-called the 5' RACE reads, giving one row per CDR3 protein. Counted here are hundreds of thousands of distinct CDR3 sequences, 15% to 25% occurring once; the ten biggest clones make up roughly 8%. The germline V gene has CDR1 SGHTA and CDR2 FQGNSA. V was cut by 5 bases and J by 6 bases, with 12 bases left in between. This CDR3 has 13 amino acids. The chain uses TRBV7-2 and TRBJ2-3, with D unresolved. The sequencing sample was made of PBMCs or a T cell subset sorted from them (not recorded which). This clonotype was sampled from an adult woman who had mild COVID-19 (a few samples of this study predate the infection). Cell type and time point are not known. The DNA for the CDR3 is TGTGCCAGCAGCAGCAACTCCGGGGATACGCAGTATTTT. This translates into CASSSNSGDTQYF. The whole variable domain, filled in from reference TRBV7-2 and TRBJ2-3, reads GAGVSQSPSNKVTEKGKDVELRCDPISGHTALYWYRQSLGQGLEFLIYFQGNSAPDKSGLPSDRFSAERTGGSVSTLTIQRTQQEDSAVYLCASSSNSGDTQYFGPGTRLTVL.